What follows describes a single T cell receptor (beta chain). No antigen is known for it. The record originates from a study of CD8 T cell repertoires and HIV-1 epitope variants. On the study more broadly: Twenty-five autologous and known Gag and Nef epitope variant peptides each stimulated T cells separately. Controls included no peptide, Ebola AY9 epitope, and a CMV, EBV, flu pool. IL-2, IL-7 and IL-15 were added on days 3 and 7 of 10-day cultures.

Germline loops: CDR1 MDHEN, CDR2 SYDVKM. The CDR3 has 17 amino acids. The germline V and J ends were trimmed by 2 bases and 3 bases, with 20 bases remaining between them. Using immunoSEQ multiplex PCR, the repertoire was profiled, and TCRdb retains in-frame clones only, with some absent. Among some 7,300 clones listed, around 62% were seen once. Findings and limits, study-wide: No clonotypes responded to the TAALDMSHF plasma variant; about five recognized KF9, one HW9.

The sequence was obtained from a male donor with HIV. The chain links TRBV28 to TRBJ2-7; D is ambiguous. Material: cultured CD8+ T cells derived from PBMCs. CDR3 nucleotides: TGTGCCAGCAGTTTAGGTCATTCTTCGTCTGTAAACTACGAGCAGTACTTC. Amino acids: CASSLGHSSSVNYEQYF.